This entry features one T cell receptor (beta chain) sequence. The donors gave bone marrow, and they were healthy. The source of the sample is a study of cytomegalovirus exposure and HLA in healthy donors. Trimming removed 0 bases from V and 4 bases from J; junction bases left unmatched: 5. The CDR3 covers 15 residues. In germline, CDR1 is SGDLS, CDR2 YYNGEE. Primers: 60 Vbeta forward and 13 Jbeta reverse. TCRdb's table, derived via immunoSEQ multiplex PCR, lists solely in-frame clones and lacks some. In the table there are roughly 250,000 clones, around 80% of which are singletons. This receptor was obtained from a girl aged 2-10 years in good health and CMV-seronegative. Material: PBMCs. The V and J genes are TRBV9 and TRBJ1-2; 8 bases line up with TRBD1. CDR3 in DNA: TGTGCCAGCAGCGTAGGCACAGGGGGGATCTATGGCTACACCTTC. Protein product: CASSVGTGGIYGYTF.